This TCR beta chain derives from a study of blood T cell repertoires in COVID-19. Background on the study: The analysed material was cDNA or gDNA that came from T cells, B-cell-depleted T cells, or PBMCs.

Per the germline V gene, CDR1 is GTSNPN and CDR2 is SVGIG (reference sequence). The CDR3 spans 14 residues. The repertoire was sequenced with immunoSEQ multiplex PCR; TCRdb's copy has only in-frame clones and lacks some. The sample yields 160,000 or so clones, around 84% seen once. Residents of about two dozen US areas, aged about 18 to 95 years, made up the participants. The material sequenced was PBMCs or T cells enriched from blood (not recorded which). The TCR sequence derives from a man aged 45-65 years who had recovered from COVID-19. This rearrangement joins TRBV30 to TRBJ2-2; the match to TRBD2 covers 10 bases. The CDR3 region is CALKRGGRTGELFF. CDR3 nucleotide sequence: TGTGCTTTGAAGCGGGGGGGCAGAACCGGGGAGCTGTTTTTT.